Listed below are T cell receptor beta chains from one sample, sequenced in a study of blood T cells in healthy people across ages. One entry per CDR3 protein results from TCRdb running MiXCR on the 5' RACE reads. The sample gives 920,000 or so distinct CDR3 sequences, 40% to 45% of which show up once; approximately 17% is in the top ten. Sequencing input: blood. These receptors originate from a woman in her fifties or sixties in good health. Each CDR3 is given with its conserved first and last residue. The D gene is left open where the match is weak. Not all rows give a size; the values are once, few, many and, for expanded clones, a class.

d_gene: NA; v_gene: TRBV5-4; len: 16; j_gene: TRBJ2-6; abundance: few; CDR3aa: CASSPGGVSGANVLTF; CDR3nt: TGTGCCAGCAGCCCTGGTGGGGTCTCTGGGGCCAACGTCCTGACTTTC
d_gene: TRBD2; v_gene: TRBV5-1; len: 16; j_gene: TRBJ2-3; abundance: NA; CDR3aa: CASSPHTSGYTDTQYF; CDR3nt: TGCGCCAGCAGTCCCCACACTAGCGGATACACAGATACGCAGTATTTT
d_gene: TRBD2; v_gene: TRBV20-1; len: 18; j_gene: TRBJ2-3; abundance: once; CDR3aa: CSARAGGEVLGDTDTQYF; CDR3nt: TGCAGTGCTAGAGCGGGGGGTGAGGTCTTAGGGGACACAGATACGCAGTATTTT
d_gene: TRBD1; v_gene: TRBV5-1; len: 13; j_gene: TRBJ1-2; abundance: NA; CDR3aa: CASSCGQGDGYTF; CDR3nt: TGCGCCAGCAGCTGCGGACAGGGGGATGGCTACACCTTC
d_gene: TRBD2; v_gene: TRBV11-1; len: 16; j_gene: TRBJ2-7; abundance: NA; CDR3aa: CASSSTSGSLSYGQYF; CDR3nt: TGTGCCAGCAGCTCGACTAGCGGAAGCCTCTCCTACGGGCAGTACTTC
d_gene: NA; v_gene: TRBV7-9; len: 11; j_gene: TRBJ2-4; abundance: few; CDR3aa: CDGQTKNIQYF; CDR3nt: TGTGACGGCCAGACCAAAAACATTCAGTACTTC
d_gene: NA; v_gene: TRBV7-9; len: 15; j_gene: TRBJ2-7; abundance: few; CDR3aa: CASSLAGIGTYEQYF; CDR3nt: TGTGCCAGCAGCTTAGCGGGAATCGGGACCTACGAGCAGTACTTC
d_gene: TRBD1; v_gene: TRBV5-5; len: 14; j_gene: TRBJ2-1; abundance: few; CDR3aa: CASSWTGGNNEQFF; CDR3nt: TGTGCCAGCAGCTGGACAGGGGGAAACAATGAGCAGTTCTTC
d_gene: NA; v_gene: TRBV5-1; len: 16; j_gene: TRBJ1-6; abundance: NA; CDR3aa: CASSLTASDLNSPLHF; CDR3nt: TGCGCCAGCAGCTTGACCGCGTCCGACCTGAATTCACCCCTCCACTTT
d_gene: NA; v_gene: TRBV5-1; len: 14; j_gene: TRBJ2-5; abundance: few; CDR3aa: CASSLEDGRQTQYF; CDR3nt: TGCGCCAGCAGCTTAGAGGACGGACGGCAGACCCAGTACTTC
d_gene: TRBD2; v_gene: TRBV7-2; len: 18; j_gene: TRBJ2-1; abundance: once; CDR3aa: CASSPGLAGRKSYNEQFF; CDR3nt: TGTGCCAGCAGTCCTGGACTAGCGGGAAGGAAGTCCTACAATGAGCAGTTCTTC